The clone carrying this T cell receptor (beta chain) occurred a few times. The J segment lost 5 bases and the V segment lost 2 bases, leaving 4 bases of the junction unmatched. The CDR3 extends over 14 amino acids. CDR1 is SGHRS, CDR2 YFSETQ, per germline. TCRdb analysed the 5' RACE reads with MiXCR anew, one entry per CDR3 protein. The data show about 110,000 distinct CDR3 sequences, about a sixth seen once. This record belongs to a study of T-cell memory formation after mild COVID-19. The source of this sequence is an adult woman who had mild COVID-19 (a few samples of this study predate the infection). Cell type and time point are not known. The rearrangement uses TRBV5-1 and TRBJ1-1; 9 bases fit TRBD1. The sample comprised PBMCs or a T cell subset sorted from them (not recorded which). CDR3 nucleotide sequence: TGCGCCAGCAGCTTAGGGACAGGGAAGACTGAAGCTTTCTTT. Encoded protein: CASSLGTGKTEAFF.